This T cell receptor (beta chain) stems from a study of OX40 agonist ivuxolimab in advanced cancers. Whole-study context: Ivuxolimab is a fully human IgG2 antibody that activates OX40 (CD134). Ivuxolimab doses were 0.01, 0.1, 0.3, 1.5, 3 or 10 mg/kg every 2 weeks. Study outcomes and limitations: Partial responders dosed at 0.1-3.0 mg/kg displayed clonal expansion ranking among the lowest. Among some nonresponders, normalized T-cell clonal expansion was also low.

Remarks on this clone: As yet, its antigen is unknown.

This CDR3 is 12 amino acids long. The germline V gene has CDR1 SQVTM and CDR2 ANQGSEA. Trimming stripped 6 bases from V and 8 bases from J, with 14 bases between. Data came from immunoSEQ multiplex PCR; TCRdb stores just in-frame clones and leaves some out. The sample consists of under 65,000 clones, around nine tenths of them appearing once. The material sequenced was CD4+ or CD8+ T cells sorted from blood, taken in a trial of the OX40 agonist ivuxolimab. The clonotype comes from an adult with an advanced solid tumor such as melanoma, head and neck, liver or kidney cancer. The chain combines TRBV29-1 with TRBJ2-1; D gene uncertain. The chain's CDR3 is CSVDVDWDEQFF. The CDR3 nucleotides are TGCAGCGTGGATGTCGATTGGGATGAGCAGTTCTTC.